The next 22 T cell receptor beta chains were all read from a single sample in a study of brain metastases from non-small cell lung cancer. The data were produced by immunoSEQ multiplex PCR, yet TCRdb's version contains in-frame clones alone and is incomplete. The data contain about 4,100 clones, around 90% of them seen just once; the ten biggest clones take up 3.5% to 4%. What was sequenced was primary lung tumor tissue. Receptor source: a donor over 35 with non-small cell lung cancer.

CDR3 protein: CASSHYYNEQFF. CDR3 nucleotides: TGCGCCAGCAGCCACTACTACAATGAGCAGTTCTTC. V and J are TRBV4-1 and TRBJ2-1; D unclear. Germline V lookup: CDR1 MGHRA, CDR2 YSYEKL. V was shortened by 3 bases and J by 3 bases, with 3 bases between the two germline ends. This CDR3 contains 12 residues.

The CDR3 DNA reads as TGTGCCAGCCAGCTAGCGGGGGGGACAAATACGCAGTATTTT. It codes for CASQLAGGTNTQYF. The chain joins TRBV25-1 to TRBJ2-3; 12 bases line up with TRBD2. Germline-derived CDR1 and CDR2 are MGHDK and SYGVNS. With V trimmed by 8 bases and J by 7 bases, 7 bases remained unmatched. This CDR3 has 14 amino acids. The whole variable domain, filled in from reference TRBV25-1 and TRBJ2-3, reads EADIYQTPRYLVIGTGKKITLECSQTMGHDKMYWYQQDPGMELHLIHYSYGVNSTEKGDLSSESTVSRIRTEHFPLTLESARPSHTSQYLCASQLAGGTNTQYFGPGTRLTVL.

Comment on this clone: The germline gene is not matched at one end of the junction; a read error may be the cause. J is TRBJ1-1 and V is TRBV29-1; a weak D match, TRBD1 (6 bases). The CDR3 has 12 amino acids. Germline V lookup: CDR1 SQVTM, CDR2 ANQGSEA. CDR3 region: CSVSGGKAEAFF. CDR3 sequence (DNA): TGTAGCGTTTCTGGGGGCAAGGCTGAAGCTTTCTTT.

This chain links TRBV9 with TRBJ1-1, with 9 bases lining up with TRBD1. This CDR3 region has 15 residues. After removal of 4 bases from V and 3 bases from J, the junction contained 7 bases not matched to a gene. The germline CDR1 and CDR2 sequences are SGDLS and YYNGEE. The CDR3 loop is CASSPRTGGYTEAFF. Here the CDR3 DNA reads TGTGCCAGCAGCCCGAGAACAGGGGGCTACACTGAAGCTTTCTTT.

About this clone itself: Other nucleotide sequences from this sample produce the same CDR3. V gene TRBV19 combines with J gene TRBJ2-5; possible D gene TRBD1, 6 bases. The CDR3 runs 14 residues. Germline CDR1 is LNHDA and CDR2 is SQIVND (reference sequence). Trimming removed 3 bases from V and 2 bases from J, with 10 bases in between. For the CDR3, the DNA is TGTGCCAGTAGTATCGGACAGATACAAGAGACCCAGTACTTC. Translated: CASSIGQIQETQYF.

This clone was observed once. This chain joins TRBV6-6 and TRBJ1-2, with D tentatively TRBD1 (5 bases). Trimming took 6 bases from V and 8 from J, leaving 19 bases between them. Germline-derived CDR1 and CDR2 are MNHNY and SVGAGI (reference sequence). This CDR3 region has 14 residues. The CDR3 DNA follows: TGTGCCAGCAGCGGGGACCTCCTCAGAGGGGGCTACACCTTC. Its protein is CASSGDLLRGGYTF.

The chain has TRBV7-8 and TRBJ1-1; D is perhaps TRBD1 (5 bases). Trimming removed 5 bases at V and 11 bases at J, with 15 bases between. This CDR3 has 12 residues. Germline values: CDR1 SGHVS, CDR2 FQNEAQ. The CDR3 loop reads CASSPQGLDAFF. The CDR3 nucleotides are TGTGCCAGCAGCCCCCAGGGTCTGGACGCTTTCTTT.

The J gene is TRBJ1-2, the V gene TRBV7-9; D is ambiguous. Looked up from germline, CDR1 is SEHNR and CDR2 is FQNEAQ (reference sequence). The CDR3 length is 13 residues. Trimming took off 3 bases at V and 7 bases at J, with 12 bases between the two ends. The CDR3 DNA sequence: TGTGCCAGCAGCTTTGGAGCCTTGGGTGGCTACACCTTC. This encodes CASSFGALGGYTF. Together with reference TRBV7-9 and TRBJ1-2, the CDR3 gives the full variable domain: DTGVSQNPRHKITKRGQNVTFRCDPISEHNRLYWYRQTLGQGPEFLTYFQNEAQLEKSRLLSDRFSAERPKGSFSTLEIQRTEQGDSAMYLCASSFGALGGYTFGSGTRLTVV.

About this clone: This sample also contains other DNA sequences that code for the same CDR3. Written as DNA, the CDR3 is TGTGCCAGTATTAGGGGGGGTGAAGCTTTCTTT. This translates into CASIRGGEAFF. The chain has TRBV19 and TRBJ1-1; D is perhaps TRBD1 (6 bases). Germline V gene lookup returns CDR1 LNHDA and CDR2 SQIVND (reference sequence). The length of the CDR3 is 11 residues. V was clipped by 7 bases and J by 7 bases, with 10 bases between them.

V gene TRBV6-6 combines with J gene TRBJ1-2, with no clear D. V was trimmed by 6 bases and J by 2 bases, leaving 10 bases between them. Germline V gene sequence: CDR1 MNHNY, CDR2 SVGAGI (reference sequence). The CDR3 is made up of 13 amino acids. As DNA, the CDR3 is TGTGCCAGCAGCAAGGACGGGAACTATGGCTACACCTTC. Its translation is CASSKDGNYGYTF.

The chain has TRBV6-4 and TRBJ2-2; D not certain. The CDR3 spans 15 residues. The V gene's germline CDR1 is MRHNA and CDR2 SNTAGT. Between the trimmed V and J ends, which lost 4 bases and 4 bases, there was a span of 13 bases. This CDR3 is CASSAEAGVTGELFF. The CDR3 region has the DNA TGTGCCAGCAGTGCCGAGGCAGGAGTCACCGGGGAGCTGTTTTTT.

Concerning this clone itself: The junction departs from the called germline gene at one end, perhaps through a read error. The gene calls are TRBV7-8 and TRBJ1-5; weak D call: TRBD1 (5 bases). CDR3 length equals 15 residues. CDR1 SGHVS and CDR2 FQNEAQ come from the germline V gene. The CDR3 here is CASSNHQGPSQSQHF. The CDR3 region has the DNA TGTGCCAGCAGCAACCACCAGGGCCCCAGTCAGTCCCAGCATTTT.

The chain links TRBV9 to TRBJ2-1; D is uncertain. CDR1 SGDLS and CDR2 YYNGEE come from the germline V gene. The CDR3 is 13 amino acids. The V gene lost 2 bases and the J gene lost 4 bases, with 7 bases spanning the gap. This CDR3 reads CASSVTAYNEQFF. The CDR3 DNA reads TGTGCCAGCAGCGTGACTGCTTACAATGAGCAGTTCTTC.

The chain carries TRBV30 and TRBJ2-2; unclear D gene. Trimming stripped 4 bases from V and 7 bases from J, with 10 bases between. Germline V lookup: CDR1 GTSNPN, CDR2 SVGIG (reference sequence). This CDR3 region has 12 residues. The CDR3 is CAWNVWLGELFF. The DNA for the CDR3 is TGTGCCTGGAATGTCTGGCTCGGGGAGCTGTTTTTT. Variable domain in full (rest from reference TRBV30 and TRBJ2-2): SQTIHQWPATLVQPVGSPLSLECTVEGTSNPNLYWYRQAAGRGLQLLFYSVGIGQISSEVPQNLSASRPQDRQFILSSKKLLLSDSGFYLCAWNVWLGELFFGEGSRLTVL.

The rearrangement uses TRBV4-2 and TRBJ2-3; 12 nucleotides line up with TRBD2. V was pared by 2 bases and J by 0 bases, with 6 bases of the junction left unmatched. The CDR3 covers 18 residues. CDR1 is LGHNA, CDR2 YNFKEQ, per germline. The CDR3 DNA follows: TGTGCCAGCAGCCAATGGCTAGCGGGGGGGCCTAGCACAGATACGCAGTATTTT. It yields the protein CASSQWLAGGPSTDTQYF.

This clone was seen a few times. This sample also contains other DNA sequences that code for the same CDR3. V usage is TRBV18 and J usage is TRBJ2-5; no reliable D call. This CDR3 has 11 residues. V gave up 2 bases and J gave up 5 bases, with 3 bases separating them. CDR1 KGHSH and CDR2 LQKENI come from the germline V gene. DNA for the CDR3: TGTGCCAGCTCACCAGCGGAGACCCAGTACTTC. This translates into CASSPAETQYF.

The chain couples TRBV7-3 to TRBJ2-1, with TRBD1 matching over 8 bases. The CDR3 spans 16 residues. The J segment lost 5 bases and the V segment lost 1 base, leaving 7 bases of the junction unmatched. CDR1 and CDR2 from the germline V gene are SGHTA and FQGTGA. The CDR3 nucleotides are TGTGCCAGCAGCTTAAGTGGGGCAGGGGGCCACAATGAGCAGTTCTTC. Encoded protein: CASSLSGAGGHNEQFF.

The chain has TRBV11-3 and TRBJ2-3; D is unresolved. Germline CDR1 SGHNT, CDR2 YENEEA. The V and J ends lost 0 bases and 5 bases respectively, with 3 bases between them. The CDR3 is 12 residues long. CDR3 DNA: TGTGCCAGCAGCTTAGATCAAGATACGCAGTATTTT. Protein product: CASSLDQDTQYF.

The CDR3 region is CASSFGDIYGYTF. CDR3 DNA: TGTGCCAGCAGCTTCGGGGACATCTATGGCTACACCTTC. V usage is TRBV7-9 and J usage is TRBJ1-2; a possible D gene is TRBD1 (6 bases). V lost 3 bases, J lost 4 bases, and 9 bases lay in between. Germline V gives CDR1 SEHNR, CDR2 FQNEAQ (reference sequence). The CDR3 totals 13 residues.

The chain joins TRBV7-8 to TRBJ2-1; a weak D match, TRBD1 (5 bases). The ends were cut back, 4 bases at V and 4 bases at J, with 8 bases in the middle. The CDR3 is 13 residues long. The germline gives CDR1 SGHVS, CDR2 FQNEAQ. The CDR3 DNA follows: TGTGCCAGCAGCTCGACAGAATACAATGAGCAGTTCTTC. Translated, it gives CASSSTEYNEQFF.

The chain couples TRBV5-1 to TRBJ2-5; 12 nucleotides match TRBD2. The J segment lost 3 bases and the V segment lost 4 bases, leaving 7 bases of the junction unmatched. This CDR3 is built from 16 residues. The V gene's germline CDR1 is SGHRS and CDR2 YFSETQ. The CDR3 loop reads CASSNLLAGGEETQYF. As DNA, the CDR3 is TGCGCCAGCAGCAATCTACTAGCGGGGGGAGAAGAGACCCAGTACTTC.

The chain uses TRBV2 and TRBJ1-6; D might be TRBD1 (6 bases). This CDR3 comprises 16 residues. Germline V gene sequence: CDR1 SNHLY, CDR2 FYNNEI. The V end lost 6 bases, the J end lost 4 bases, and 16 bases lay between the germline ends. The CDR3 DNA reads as TGTGCCAGCAGCTCTGAGGACAGTCTGTATAATTCACCCCTCCACTTT. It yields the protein CASSSEDSLYNSPLHF. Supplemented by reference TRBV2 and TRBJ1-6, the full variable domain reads EPEVTQTPSHQVTQMGQEVILRCVPISNHLYFYWYRQILGQKVEFLVSFYNNEISEKSEIFDDQFSVERPDGSNFTLKIRSTKLEDSAMYFCASSSEDSLYNSPLHFGNGTRLTVT.